This T cell receptor beta chain is drawn from a study of cytomegalovirus exposure and HLA in healthy donors. Study-wide context: As released early, the data held some 85 million unique TCRs from HLA-typed donors. Study observations and caveats: Generally TCR sequences proved uncommon, though certain public TCRs appeared in numerous donors. One later analysis reportedly identified an Asian-associated ancestry cluster that showed fewer N-insertions than the roughly 600-donor mean. Highest at DRB1 and lowest at HLA-C, TCR association rates differed among HLA loci in a later analysis.

Comments on this clone: Antigen unknown.

Primers for the PCR totalled 60 Vbeta and 13 Jbeta. Clones were read by immunoSEQ multiplex PCR, and TCRdb kept only the in-frame ones, dropping some. The sample includes about 130,000 clones, around 82% of them seen just once. V was pared by 3 bases and J by 1 base, with 11 bases of the junction left unmatched. Germline-derived CDR1 and CDR2 are KGHSH and LQKENI. The CDR3 loop spans 18 amino acids. The sample comprised PBMCs. This receptor was identified in a man aged 50 to 59 in good health and CMV-seronegative. The rearrangement joins TRBV18 to TRBJ1-1; TRBD1 matches at 10 bases. The CDR3 protein is CASSPGIGRTGGNTEAFF. The CDR3 nucleotides are TGTGCCAGCTCACCGGGGATTGGCAGGACAGGGGGGAACACTGAAGCTTTCTTT.